This T cell receptor (beta chain) was recovered during a study of beta chain features in type 1 diabetes. One heparinised blood draw averaging around 110 mL was given by each donor. This clone was seen only a few times. Its specificity is not known. Other DNA sequences in the sample encode the same CDR3. The CDR3 sequence is 14 residues long. The ends lost 6 bases at V and 4 bases at J; junction bases unmatched: 4. CDR1 is SNHLY and CDR2 is FYNNEI in the germline V gene. Regarding the study as a whole: For patients, the naive, central memory and Treg TCRB repertoires appeared more alike than for healthy donors.

Since all of the isolated RNA was reverse transcribed, expressed TCRB transcripts were what got sequenced. The repertoire was sequenced with immunoSEQ multiplex PCR; TCRdb's copy has only in-frame clones and lacks some. The sample consists of some 270,000 clones, 14% of them appearing once. The source is a middle-aged woman in good health. Source material: naive CD4+ T cells from blood. This sequence joins TRBV2 and TRBJ1-5; 9 nucleotides match TRBD1. CDR3 nucleotide sequence: TGTGCCAGCAGCGGACAGGGGCAAAATCAGCCCCAGCATTTT. It codes for CASSGQGQNQPQHF.